The entry below gives a single T cell receptor (beta chain) sequence along with its context. Study processing details: Amplifying reference gene primers gave estimates of nucleated cell counts. Clones were sequenced by immunoSEQ multiplex PCR, and TCRdb holds only the in-frame ones, with some missing. That table furnishes V, J and clone size, whereas the DNA furnished D and trimming. In the table there are some 100,000 clones, 88% of which are singletons. This entry comes from a study of blood T cell repertoires in COVID-19. Study summary: Material from acute and convalescent COVID-19 was sourced from the United States, Italy and Spain. PBMCs, B-cell-depleted T cells, or T cells provided the cDNA or gDNA that made up the material.

The ends lost 6 bases at V and 7 bases at J; junction bases unmatched: 5. Germline loops: CDR1 LNHDA, CDR2 SQIVND (reference sequence). CDR3 length equals 13 residues. This sequence joins TRBV19 and TRBJ1-5; 8 bases agree with TRBD1. Material for sequencing was peripheral blood. The source is an older woman with acute or convalescent COVID-19. This CDR3 is CASSPDRVQPQHF. CDR3 DNA sequence: TGTGCCAGTAGCCCGGACAGGGTCCAGCCCCAGCATTTT. Combining the CDR3 with reference TRBV19 and TRBJ1-5 gives the whole variable domain DGGITQSPKYLFRKEGQNVTLSCEQNLNHDAMYWYRQDPGQGLRLIYYSQIVNDFQKGDIAEGYSVSREKKESFPLTVTSAQKNPTAFYLCASSPDRVQPQHFGDGTRLSIL.